This T cell receptor beta chain was observed in a study of cytomegalovirus exposure and HLA in healthy donors. Study observations and caveats: Later, an analysis found that TCR clusters from the first cohort tended to co-occur in the 90 to 150 validation repertoires. The classifier, whose performance was assessed in both the original and validation cohorts, reportedly diagnosed cytomegalovirus status with high specificity and sensitivity.

Separate from the roughly 720-subject first cohort, the roughly 120-subject validation cohort was the one that the donors belonged to. TCRdb's copy holds only in-frame clones and misses some; the assay was immunoSEQ multiplex PCR. This sample has roughly 200,000 clones, with around 82% found just once. Per germline, CDR1 MGHDK and CDR2 SYGVNS. The length of the CDR3 is 12 residues. With 2 bases removed from V and 8 bases from J, the gap between germline ends came to 7 bases. Details on this clone: The antigen remains unidentified.

Source material: PBMCs. The chain uses TRBV25-1 and TRBJ2-1, with D unresolved. The receptor was isolated from a woman aged 18-29 years in good health and CMV-seropositive. The CDR3 is CASSENYYEQFF. CDR3 bases: TGTGCCAGCAGTGAAAATTACTATGAGCAGTTCTTC.